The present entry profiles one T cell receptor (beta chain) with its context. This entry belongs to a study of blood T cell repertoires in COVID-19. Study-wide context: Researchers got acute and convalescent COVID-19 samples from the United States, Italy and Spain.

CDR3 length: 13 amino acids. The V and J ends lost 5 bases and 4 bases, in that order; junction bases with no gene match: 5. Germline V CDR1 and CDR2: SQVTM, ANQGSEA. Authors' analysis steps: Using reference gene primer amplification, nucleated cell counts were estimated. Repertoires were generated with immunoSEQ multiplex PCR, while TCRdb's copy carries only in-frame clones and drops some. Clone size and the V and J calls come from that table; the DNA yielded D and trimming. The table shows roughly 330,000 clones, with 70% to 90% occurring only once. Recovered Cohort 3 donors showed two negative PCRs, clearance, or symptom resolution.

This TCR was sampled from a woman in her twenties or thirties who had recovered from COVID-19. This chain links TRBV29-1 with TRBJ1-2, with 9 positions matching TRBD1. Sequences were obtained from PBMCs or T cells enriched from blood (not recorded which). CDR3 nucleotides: TGCAGCGTTACCGGACAGGGGTTCTATGGCTACACCTTC. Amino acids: CSVTGQGFYGYTF. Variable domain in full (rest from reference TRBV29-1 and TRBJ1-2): SAVISQKPSRDICQRGTSLTIQCQVDSQVTMMFWYRQQPGQSLTLIATANQGSEATYESGFVIDKFPISRPNLTFSTLTVSNMSPEDSSIYLCSVTGQGFYGYTFGSGTRLTVV.